This paragraph covers one T cell receptor (beta chain) sequence. No antigen is known for it. These data originate in a study of T cell clones after liver transplantation. CDR1 is SGDLS and CDR2 is YYNGEE in the germline V gene. V shed 1 base and J shed 7 bases, with 14 bases lying between them. This CDR3 has 15 amino acids. The protocol was immunoSEQ multiplex PCR, while the TCRdb copy is restricted to in-frame clones and leaves out a portion. Among about 75,000 clones listed, approximately 80% were seen once. Overall study results and limits: These preliminary findings come from unstandardized post-transplant sampling times.

Sequences were derived from CD4+ T cells from blood, sampled around 48 months after liver transplant. This chain connects TRBV9 to TRBJ1-4; TRBD1 might be the D (5 bases). The receptor was derived from a human patient who received a liver transplant. Some T cells may possibly be graft donor cells. CDR3 coding DNA: TGTGCCAGCAGCGTACTTGGGACGTCACCTGAAAAACTGTTTTTT. It codes for CASSVLGTSPEKLFF.